This entry lists 14 T cell receptor beta chains sequenced from one sample in a study of OX40 agonist ivuxolimab in advanced cancers. Some clones are missing from TCRdb's copy, which holds only in-frame ones; the method was immunoSEQ multiplex PCR. Found here are 70,000 to 85,000 clones, more than 85% of them singletons; the top ten hold approximately 0.7%. Sequenced material: CD4+ or CD8+ T cells sorted from blood, taken in a trial of the OX40 agonist ivuxolimab. These receptors were obtained from an adult with an advanced solid tumor such as melanoma, head and neck, liver or kidney cancer.

V gene TRBV6-7 combines with J gene TRBJ2-1; the match to TRBD2 covers 9 bases. TRBV6-7 counts as an open reading frame of uncertain function. CDR3 length: 17 amino acids. The junction had 8 bases not matched to a gene; V was cut back by 0 bases and J by 5 bases. CDR3 protein: CASSYSDSGSLNNEQFF. Written as DNA, the CDR3 is TGTGCCAGCAGTTACTCTGATAGCGGGAGTCTGAACAATGAGCAGTTCTTC.

The J gene is TRBJ2-5, the V gene TRBV4-1; D unresolved. Germline loops: CDR1 MGHRA, CDR2 YSYEKL. The CDR3 length is 14 residues. V was shortened by 4 bases and J by 3 bases, with 12 bases between the two germline ends. DNA for the CDR3: TGCGCCAGCAGCCCCGGTGGGCTCAAAGAGACCCAGTACTTC. It is translated as CASSPGGLKETQYF.

The CDR3 DNA follows: TGTGCCAGGGGACCCGGGGCTAATGAAAAACTGTTTTTT. This sequence encodes CARGPGANEKLFF. The rearrangement links TRBV21-1 to TRBJ1-4. TRBV21-1 is annotated as a pseudogene. This CDR3 has 13 amino acids.

This clone appeared a few times. V usage is TRBV29-1 and J usage is TRBJ1-3; the match to TRBD1 covers 8 bases. V was clipped by 4 bases and J by 2 bases; unmatched bases: 7. In germline, CDR1 is SQVTM, CDR2 ANQGSEA. This CDR3 comprises 15 residues. The CDR3 DNA is TGCAGCGTTGTCCCACGGACAGGGCCTGGAAACACCATATATTTT. Amino acids: CSVVPRTGPGNTIYF.

The chain couples TRBV18 to TRBJ1-1; the match to TRBD1 covers 7 bases. The V and J ends lost 2 bases and 6 bases, in that order; junction bases with no gene match: 6. Germline lookup yields CDR1 KGHSH and CDR2 LQKENI. The CDR3 contains 14 residues. The CDR3 DNA follows: TGTGCCAGCTCACCAGCCGGACAGGTGGCTGAAGCTTTCTTT. It encodes CASSPAGQVAEAFF.

The table lists this clone with a count of one. This chain joins TRBV11-3 and TRBJ2-1; 10 positions match TRBD2. The CDR3 runs to 18 residues. The V segment lost 5 bases and the J segment 5 bases; nucleotides outside the gene matches: 15. Per germline, CDR1 SGHNT and CDR2 YENEEA. The CDR3 bases are TGTGCCAGCAGCCCCAGGGCAACCGGGACTAGCGTACACAATGAGCAGTTCTTC. It translates to CASSPRATGTSVHNEQFF. The whole variable domain, filled in from reference TRBV11-3 and TRBJ2-1, reads EAGVVQSPRYKIIEKKQPVAFWCNPISGHNTLYWYLQNLGQGPELLIRYENEEAVDDSQLPKDRFSAERLKGVDSTLKIQPAELGDSAVYLCASSPRATGTSVHNEQFFGPGTRLTVL.

This clone showed up just once. This chain connects TRBV28 to TRBJ1-2; no reliable D call. V lost 7 bases, J lost 6 bases, and 21 bases lay in between. CDR1 MDHEN and CDR2 SYDVKM come from the germline V gene. The CDR3 covers 15 residues. This CDR3 reads CASTSLGRFKDGYTF. The CDR3 DNA is TGTGCCAGCACTTCCCTTGGACGGTTTAAAGATGGCTACACCTTC.

V usage is TRBV11-3 and J usage is TRBJ2-7; the match to TRBD2 covers 11 bases. V shed 1 base, J shed 2 bases, and the junction held 16 bases outside the gene matches. The germline CDR1 and CDR2 sequences are SGHNT and YENEEA. This CDR3 region has 20 residues. The CDR3 nucleotides are TGTGCCAGCAGCTTAGTTGGCTTCGGGGAGATAGCGGGAGGGCCCTACGAGCAGTACTTC. It translates to CASSLVGFGEIAGGPYEQYF.

J is TRBJ1-1 and V is TRBV14, with D unclear. Germline V gives CDR1 SGHDN, CDR2 FVKESK. This CDR3 region has 13 residues. Between the trimmed V and J ends, which lost 1 base and 1 base, there was a span of 4 bases. CDR3 nucleotides: TGTGCCAGCAGCCAAGGATCGAACACTGAAGCTTTCTTT. Translation gives CASSQGSNTEAFF.

J is TRBJ2-7 and V is TRBV18, with a weak D call TRBD2 (6 bases). V lost 2 bases and J 6 bases, leaving 8 bases between the germline ends. The germline V gene has CDR1 KGHSH and CDR2 LQKENI. The CDR3 is made up of 12 amino acids. CDR3 DNA sequence: TGTGCCAGCTCACCATACGGGAGCGAGCAGTACTTC. Protein product: CASSPYGSEQYF. Variable domain in full (rest from reference TRBV18 and TRBJ2-7): NAGVMQNPRHLVRRRGQEARLRCSPMKGHSHVYWYRQLPEEGLKFMVYLQKENIIDESGMPKERFSAEFPKEGPSILRIQQVVRGDSAAYFCASSPYGSEQYFGPGTRLTVT.

The chain links TRBV18 to TRBJ1-4; weak D call: TRBD1 (5 bases). CDR3 length: 12 amino acids. V was clipped by 3 bases and J by 7 bases, with 6 bases between them. Germline-derived CDR1 and CDR2 are KGHSH and LQKENI. In nucleotides, the CDR3 is TGTGCCAGCTCACCTGGGGGTGAAAAACTGTTTTTT. Protein product: CASSPGGEKLFF.

The chain joins TRBV28 to TRBJ1-5; D call uncertain. V was pared by 7 bases and J by 1 base, with 17 bases between. Germline assignment: CDR1 MDHEN and CDR2 SYDVKM. The length of the CDR3 is 16 residues. CDR3 DNA sequence: TGTGCCAGCACCAAAGGTTGGGCCGGGAGCAATCAGCCCCAGCATTTT. Translating it yields CASTKGWAGSNQPQHF.

The genes are TRBV6-1 and TRBJ1-1, with D possibly being TRBD1 (6 bases). Germline V gene lookup returns CDR1 MNHNS and CDR2 SASEGT. V was cut by 2 bases and J by 5 bases, with 12 bases left in between. This CDR3 has 14 amino acids. The CDR3 protein is CASSEKGGGTEAFF. DNA for the CDR3: TGTGCCAGCAGTGAAAAGGGAGGGGGGACTGAAGCTTTCTTT.

J is TRBJ2-7 and V is TRBV15; D unresolved. The CDR3 extends over 18 amino acids. Trimming cost V 0 bases and J 0 bases, with 18 bases left between them. The germline gives CDR1 LNHNV, CDR2 YYDKDF (reference sequence). The CDR3 here is CATSRDSKTGTLSYEQYF. In DNA form, the CDR3 reads TGTGCCACCAGCAGAGATAGTAAGACGGGTACCCTCTCCTACGAGCAGTACTTC. The whole variable domain, remainder taken from reference TRBV15 and TRBJ2-7, is DAMVIQNPRYQVTQFGKPVTLSCSQTLNHNVMYWYQQKSSQAPKLLFHYYDKDFNNEADTPDNFQSRRPNTSFCFLDIRSPGLGDTAMYLCATSRDSKTGTLSYEQYFGPGTRLTVT.